This passage covers 16 T cell receptor beta chains from one sample sequenced in a study of cytomegalovirus exposure and HLA in healthy donors. With 60 Vbeta and 13 Jbeta primers, the PCR was carried out. Generated by immunoSEQ multiplex PCR, the TCRdb table keeps only in-frame clones and is missing some. The repertoire holds 180,000 or so clones, with about 82% as singletons. What was sequenced was PBMCs. Receptors were obtained from a female donor in good health and CMV-seronegative.

This chain joins TRBV4-3 and TRBJ2-3, with TRBD2 matching 10 bases. V trimming: 0 bases; J trimming: 2 bases; junction bases outside the gene matches: 2. The CDR3 runs 16 residues. Germline V gives CDR1 LGHNA, CDR2 YSLEER. The CDR3 here is CASSQETSGVTDTQYF. Written as DNA, the CDR3 is TGCGCCAGCAGCCAAGAAACTAGCGGGGTCACAGATACGCAGTATTTT.

The gene calls are TRBV23-1 and TRBJ1-2, with TRBD1 identical over 8 bases. TRBV23-1 carries the ORF label, with uncertain function. V shed 2 bases, J shed 0 bases, and the junction held 20 bases outside the gene matches. CDR3 length: 21 amino acids. The CDR3 DNA follows: TGCGCCAGCAGTCAAAATACCCCTGGCAGGGGGCGCCCCCCTGCTAACTATGGCTACACCTTC. The encoded protein is CASSQNTPGRGRPPANYGYTF.

The chain employs TRBV19 and TRBJ1-3; a possible D gene is TRBD1 (5 bases). Trimming left V 11 bases short and J 4 bases short, with 12 bases between. Germline V lookup: CDR1 LNHDA, CDR2 SQIVND (reference sequence). The CDR3 is made up of 12 amino acids. The CDR3 bases are TGTGCCCTAGGAGGGGAAGGAAACACCATATATTTT. As protein: CALGGEGNTIYF.

The rearrangement links TRBV27 to TRBJ2-5; 11 nucleotides match TRBD2. CDR3 length equals 19 residues. Losses at the gene ends were 4 bases for V and 4 bases for J; bases not matched to a gene: 17. Germline CDR1 MNHEY, CDR2 SMNVEV (reference sequence). CDR3 sequence (DNA): TGTGCCAGCAGTTCAGCCCCCCGAACTGGACTAGCGGGCACAGAGACCCAGTACTTC. Amino acids: CASSSAPRTGLAGTETQYF.

This chain joins TRBV7-2 and TRBJ2-6; perhaps TRBD2 as D (7 bases). Germline V CDR1 and CDR2: SGHTA, FQGNSA. The CDR3 extends over 16 amino acids. Trimming took 5 bases from V and 4 from J, leaving 15 bases between them. CDR3 in amino acids: CASSPTGRGGANVLTF. CDR3 bases: TGTGCCAGCAGCCCAACAGGGAGGGGAGGGGCCAACGTCCTGACTTTC.

This chain links TRBV6-1 with TRBJ1-5, with TRBD1 matching over 10 bases. Germline V gene data show CDR1 as MNHNS and CDR2 as SASEGT. There are 17 residues in the CDR3. The V segment lost 3 bases and the J segment 9 bases; nucleotides outside the gene matches: 14. In DNA, the CDR3 is TGTGCCAGCAGTGACATAGCCGGGACAGGGGTTATGAGGCCCCAGCATTTT. Its translation: CASSDIAGTGVMRPQHF.

This rearrangement joins TRBV19 to TRBJ1-6; D possibly corresponds to TRBD1 (6 bases). The CDR3 is 13 amino acids. Germline lookup yields CDR1 LNHDA and CDR2 SQIVND (reference sequence). Deletions cut 7 bases from V and 7 bases from J, with 11 bases between. The CDR3 region has the DNA TGTGCCAGTAAACGACAGGACAATTCACCCCTCCACTTT. Protein sequence: CASKRQDNSPLHF.

The rearrangement uses TRBV12-5 and TRBJ2-5; 10 bases line up with TRBD2. This CDR3 has 20 residues. V lost 2 bases to trimming and J lost 2 bases; unmatched junction nucleotides: 17. Germline-derived CDR1 and CDR2 are LGHNT and FRNRAP. CDR3 in amino acids: CASGLSRGASGGPGQETQYF. In nucleotides, the CDR3 is TGTGCTAGTGGTTTGTCCCGGGGGGCTAGCGGGGGCCCCGGGCAAGAGACCCAGTACTTC.

V usage is TRBV7-2 and J usage is TRBJ1-3, with 10 nucleotides matching TRBD1. This CDR3 comprises 16 residues. The J segment lost 1 base and the V segment lost 4 bases, leaving 4 bases of the junction unmatched. CDR1 SGHTA and CDR2 FQGNSA come from the germline V gene. CDR3 in amino acids: CASSYRTGGSGNTIYF. CDR3 DNA: TGTGCCAGCAGCTACAGGACAGGGGGGTCTGGAAACACCATATATTTT.

This chain joins TRBV6-5 and TRBJ2-1, with a tentative D call TRBD2 (6 bases). V was cut by 1 base and J by 8 bases, with 12 bases left in between. The CDR3 is 14 amino acids. Germline CDR1 and CDR2: MNHEY and SVGAGI. CDR3: CASSYFTGDDEQFF. DNA for the CDR3: TGTGCCAGCAGTTACTTTACGGGAGACGATGAGCAGTTCTTC.

This clone occurred a few times. The chain couples TRBV4-1 to TRBJ2-3, with 13 bases lining up with TRBD2. Per germline, CDR1 MGHRA and CDR2 YSYEKL. This CDR3 spans 20 amino acids. Germline trimming cut 3 bases from V and 0 bases from J; bases unmatched to any gene: 12. CDR3 in amino acids: CASSHPWGLAGRASTDTQYF. In DNA form, the CDR3 reads TGCGCCAGCAGCCACCCGTGGGGACTAGCGGGACGTGCTAGCACAGATACGCAGTATTTT.

This chain connects TRBV27 to TRBJ2-7; 10 bases line up with TRBD1. Germline loops: CDR1 MNHEY, CDR2 SMNVEV (reference sequence). CDR3 length: 16 amino acids. Trimming cost V 5 bases and J 3 bases; bases outside gene matches: 10. CDR3: CASSDSGTGAHYEQYF. The DNA of the CDR3 is TGTGCCAGCAGTGACTCCGGGACAGGGGCCCACTACGAGCAGTACTTC.

The rearrangement uses TRBV27 and TRBJ1-4; D call uncertain. The CDR3 length is 13 residues. V was shortened by 3 bases and J by 4 bases, with 6 bases between the two germline ends. Germline CDR1 and CDR2: MNHEY and SMNVEV (reference sequence). The CDR3 here is CASSFQVNEKLFF. Here the CDR3 DNA reads TGTGCCAGCAGTTTCCAGGTTAATGAAAAACTGTTTTTT.

The rearrangement uses TRBV7-2 and TRBJ2-7; D not resolved. This CDR3 spans 13 amino acids. Trimming took 1 base from V and 3 from J, leaving 7 bases between them. Germline-derived CDR1 and CDR2 are SGHTA and FQGNSA. CDR3 protein: CASSLVQYYEQYF. CDR3 nucleotide sequence: TGTGCCAGCAGCTTAGTACAGTACTACGAGCAGTACTTC.

The chain recombines TRBV5-4 with TRBJ1-1, with TRBD1 as a possible D gene (6 bases). CDR3 length equals 14 residues. Germline V gene data show CDR1 as SGHNT and CDR2 as YYREEE (reference sequence). The V end lost 3 bases, the J end lost 2 bases, and 11 bases lay between the germline ends. CDR3 bases: TGTGCCAGCAGCTCCCAGGACAGAAACACTGAAGCTTTCTTT. It is translated as CASSSQDRNTEAFF. Using reference TRBV5-4 and TRBJ1-1 for the parts outside the CDR3, the full variable domain is ETGVTQSPTHLIKTRGQQVTLRCSSQSGHNTVSWYQQALGQGPQFIFQYYREEENGRGNFPPRFSGLQFPNYSSELNVNALELDDSALYLCASSSQDRNTEAFFGQGTRLTVV.

This chain uses TRBV5-5 with TRBJ1-2; D is undetermined. The CDR3 extends over 12 amino acids. Trimming pared 4 bases from V and 3 bases from J, leaving 7 bases between. Germline V lookup: CDR1 SGHKS, CDR2 YYEKEE (reference sequence). CDR3 nucleotide sequence: TGTGCCAGCAGCGTCTCAGACTATGGCTACACCTTC. This codes for CASSVSDYGYTF.